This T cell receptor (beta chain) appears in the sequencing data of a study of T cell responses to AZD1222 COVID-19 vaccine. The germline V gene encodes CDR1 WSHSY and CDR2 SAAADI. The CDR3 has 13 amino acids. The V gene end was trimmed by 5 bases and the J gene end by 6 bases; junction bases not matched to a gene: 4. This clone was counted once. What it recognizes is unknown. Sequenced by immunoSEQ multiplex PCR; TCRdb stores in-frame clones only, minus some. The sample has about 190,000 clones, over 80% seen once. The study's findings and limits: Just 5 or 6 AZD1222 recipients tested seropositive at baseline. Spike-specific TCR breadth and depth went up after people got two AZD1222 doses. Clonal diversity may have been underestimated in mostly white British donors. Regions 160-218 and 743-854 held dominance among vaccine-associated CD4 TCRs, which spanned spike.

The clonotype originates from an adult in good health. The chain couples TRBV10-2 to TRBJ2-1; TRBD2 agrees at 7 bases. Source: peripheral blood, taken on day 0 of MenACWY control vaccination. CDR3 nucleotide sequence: TGCGCCAGCAGTACCTGGGGGGGCAATGAGCAGTTCTTC. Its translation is CASSTWGGNEQFF.